This TCR beta chain was sequenced in a study of control samples from healthy donors and cancer patients. Assay: immunoSEQ multiplex PCR; the TCRdb copy retains only in-frame clones and omits some. The sample includes roughly 120,000 clones, 85% to 95% of them seen just once. CDR3 length: 15 residues. Germline V gene lookup returns CDR1 SGHTA and CDR2 FQGNSA. Trimming cost V 1 base and J 4 bases, with 13 bases left between them. The receptor was isolated from a man younger than 45 in good health. The rearrangement joins TRBV7-2 to TRBJ1-1, with unresolved D. Material: blood. The CDR3 region is CASSLVNAGFTEAFF. The CDR3 nucleotides are TGTGCCAGCAGCTTAGTGAATGCGGGGTTCACTGAAGCTTTCTTT.